A single sample is the source of the 9 T cell receptor beta chains below, sequenced in a study of CD8 T cells in ankylosing spondylitis. TCRdb reanalysed the 5' RACE reads using MiXCR and keeps one entry per CDR3 protein. The table lists 200,000 or so distinct CDR3 sequences, roughly 24% of them singletons, with less than 8.5% in the top ten. The sample taken for sequencing was blood, either unsorted or a sorted T cell fraction (not recorded which). The receptors were sampled from a male donor with ankylosing spondylitis or in good health (not recorded which).

The sample holds many counts of this clonotype. The chain couples TRBV18 to TRBJ2-5; 13 bases line up with TRBD2. The CDR3 contains 16 residues. From germline, CDR1 is KGHSH and CDR2 LQKENI. V shed 3 bases, J shed 4 bases, and the junction held 5 bases outside the gene matches. The CDR3 is CASSPALAGGRETQYF. The CDR3 coding sequence is TGTGCCAGCTCACCGGCACTAGCGGGAGGGAGAGAGACCCAGTACTTC.

This clonotype was seen repeatedly, ten times or more. The gene calls are TRBV5-1 and TRBJ1-5; D is possibly TRBD1 (6 bases). V was cut by 5 bases and J by 9 bases, with 27 bases left in between. This CDR3 is built from 17 residues. Germline V gene lookup returns CDR1 SGHRS and CDR2 YFSETQ. DNA of the CDR3: TGCGCCAGCAGACCAATTAGGGGCCGGGACACGGTATCGCCCCAGCATTTT. Its translation is CASRPIRGRDTVSPQHF.

V and J are TRBV12-3 or TRBV12-4 and TRBJ2-7; D tentatively fits TRBD1 or TRBD2 (6 bases each). Between the trimmed V and J ends, which lost 8 bases and 3 bases, there was a span of 17 bases. The CDR3 loop spans 14 amino acids. CDR3 sequence: CASRIQGRNYEQYF. CDR3 bases: TGTGCCAGCCGTATCCAGGGGAGGAACTACGAGCAGTACTTC.

V and J are TRBV2 and TRBJ2-7, with unresolved D. Trimming cost V 8 bases and J 3 bases, with 5 bases left between them. This CDR3 has 10 amino acids. The germline CDR1 and CDR2 sequences are SNHLY and FYNNEI. CDR3 sequence (DNA): TGTGCCAGCGGTTTCTACGAGCAGTACTTC. It encodes CASGFYEQYF.

At least ten counts were recorded for this clonotype. This chain links TRBV5-6 with TRBJ2-7; no clear D gene. This CDR3 spans 13 amino acids. Trimming stripped 6 bases from V and 2 bases from J, with 12 bases between. Germline values: CDR1 SGHDT, CDR2 YYEEEE. CDR3 sequence: CASKFGGAYEQYF. The DNA of the CDR3 is TGTGCCAGCAAGTTCGGCGGAGCCTACGAGCAGTACTTC.

V and J are TRBV3-1 and TRBJ2-3; possible D gene TRBD1, 5 bases. This CDR3 spans 14 amino acids. Trimming took off 2 bases at V and 3 bases at J, with 9 bases between the two ends. Germline loops: CDR1 LGHDT, CDR2 YNNKEL (reference sequence). The CDR3 region has the DNA TGTGCCAGCAGCCAATACCCAGGGACAGATACGCAGTATTTT. It translates to CASSQYPGTDTQYF.

This clonotype was counted ten times or more. The rearrangement uses TRBV7-2 and TRBJ2-3; D possibly corresponds to TRBD2 (5 bases). Looked up from germline, CDR1 is SGHTA and CDR2 is FQGNSA. V was cut by 1 base and J by 5 bases, with 10 bases left in between. CDR3 length: 14 residues. The CDR3 region is CASSLGGDLDTQYF. The CDR3 DNA reads as TGTGCCAGCAGCTTAGGGGGAGACCTAGATACGCAGTATTTT. Combining the CDR3 with reference TRBV7-2 and TRBJ2-3 gives the whole variable domain GAGVSQSPSNKVTEKGKDVELRCDPISGHTALYWYRQSLGQGLEFLIYFQGNSAPDKSGLPSDRFSAERTGGSVSTLTIQRTQQEDSAVYLCASSLGGDLDTQYFGPGTRLTVL.

This clonotype was seen repeatedly, ten times or more. The V gene is TRBV18, the J gene TRBJ2-7; D gene ambiguous. The CDR3 is 13 amino acids. The germline V gene encodes CDR1 KGHSH and CDR2 LQKENI. V gave up 2 bases and J gave up 3 bases, with 8 bases separating them. CDR3 sequence (DNA): TGTGCCAGCTCACCATCTAAGGGCTACGAGCAGTACTTC. This codes for CASSPSKGYEQYF.

This rearrangement joins TRBV20-1 to TRBJ2-7, with 7 bases lining up with TRBD2. Looked up from germline, CDR1 is DFQATT and CDR2 is SNEGSKA (reference sequence). There are 13 residues in the CDR3. V was clipped by 6 bases and J by 4 bases; unmatched bases: 9. For the CDR3, the DNA is TGCAGTGCCTCCCGGGGACTAAATTACGAGCAGTACTTC. Its protein is CSASRGLNYEQYF.